These 8 T cell receptor beta chains came from one sample sequenced in a study of spatial heterogeneity in lung cancer. Time point meaning: sample taken at primary tumor resection. TCRdb passed the 5' RACE reads through MiXCR, listing each CDR3 protein once. Among about 8,000 distinct CDR3 sequences listed, 9% to 10% were seen once. This specimen was normal lung tissue next to the tumor, taken at surgery. These receptors all stem from a male donor with early-stage non-small cell lung cancer.

The J gene is TRBJ1-6, the V gene TRBV5-6, with a weak D call TRBD1 (5 bases). The CDR3 runs to 12 residues. Germline CDR1 SGHDT, CDR2 YYEEEE. Trimming shortened V by 4 bases and J by 9 bases, and 8 bases separated the two germline ends. This chain's CDR3 is CASSGGRSPLHF. Here the CDR3 DNA reads TGTGCCAGCAGCGGGGGACGTTCACCCCTCCACTTT.

This clonotype has ten or more counts. The genes are TRBV15 and TRBJ2-3, with 12 bases matching TRBD2. J gave up 2 bases and V 0 bases, and 6 bases lay outside the gene matches. Germline V gene lookup returns CDR1 LNHNV and CDR2 YYDKDF (reference sequence). The CDR3 runs 18 residues. CDR3 protein: CATSRDLAGGPITDTQYF. As DNA, the CDR3 is TGTGCCACCAGCAGAGATCTAGCGGGGGGGCCGATCACAGATACGCAGTATTTT.

In its sample, this clonotype was seen many times. The chain employs TRBV5-1 and TRBJ2-7; possible D gene TRBD1, 6 bases. Trimming cost V 3 bases and J 4 bases, with 11 bases left between them. CDR3 length: 13 amino acids. Per germline, CDR1 SGHRS and CDR2 YFSETQ. CDR3: CASSSQTGYEQYF. DNA of the CDR3: TGCGCCAGCAGCTCTCAAACAGGGTACGAGCAGTACTTC.

This clonotype qualifies as medium-sized. This chain uses TRBV11-2 with TRBJ2-2, with D perhaps TRBD1 or TRBD2 (5 bases each). CDR1 and CDR2 from the germline V gene are SGHAT and FQNNGV. The CDR3 totals 10 residues. Trimming pared 11 bases from V and 4 bases from J, leaving 5 bases between. The CDR3 region is CAGGTGELFF. DNA for the CDR3: TGTGCCGGGGGCACCGGGGAGCTGTTTTTT.

There are many counts of this clonotype. V is TRBV12-3 or TRBV12-4 and J is TRBJ2-5; the D gene is possibly TRBD1 (6 bases). Trimming took off 10 bases at V and 1 base at J, with 16 bases between the two ends. The CDR3 consists of 14 residues. CDR3 region: CATQDGQLQETQYF. CDR3 nucleotide sequence: TGTGCCACCCAAGACGGACAGCTCCAAGAGACCCAGTACTTC.

By proportion, this clonotype is medium-sized. The V gene is TRBV20-1, the J gene TRBJ2-7; 8 positions agree with TRBD2. The CDR3 runs to 15 residues. With 4 bases clipped from V and 0 bases from J, the junction kept 8 bases outside the gene matches. Germline V gives CDR1 DFQATT, CDR2 SNEGSKA (reference sequence). CDR3 DNA sequence: TGCAGTGCTACGGTCCAGCGGGGGACCTCCTACGAGCAGTACTTC. Its protein is CSATVQRGTSYEQYF.

The sample holds many counts of this clonotype. This sequence joins TRBV30 and TRBJ1-2; D call uncertain. The ends were cut back, 2 bases at V and 7 bases at J, with 14 bases in the middle. CDR3 size: 13 residues. Germline lookup yields CDR1 GTSNPN and CDR2 SVGIG (reference sequence). The CDR3 region is CAWSPEGAGGYTF. The CDR3 nucleotides read TGTGCCTGGAGTCCGGAGGGAGCCGGTGGCTACACCTTC.

This clonotype was detected ten times or more. The chain employs TRBV5-1 and TRBJ2-1; D is possibly TRBD1 (5 bases). The germline V gene has CDR1 SGHRS and CDR2 YFSETQ. Deletions cut 0 bases from V and 4 bases from J, with 8 bases between. This CDR3 region has 14 residues. CDR3 loop: CASSLGDSYNEQFF. The CDR3 DNA follows: TGCGCCAGCAGCTTGGGTGACAGTTACAATGAGCAGTTCTTC.